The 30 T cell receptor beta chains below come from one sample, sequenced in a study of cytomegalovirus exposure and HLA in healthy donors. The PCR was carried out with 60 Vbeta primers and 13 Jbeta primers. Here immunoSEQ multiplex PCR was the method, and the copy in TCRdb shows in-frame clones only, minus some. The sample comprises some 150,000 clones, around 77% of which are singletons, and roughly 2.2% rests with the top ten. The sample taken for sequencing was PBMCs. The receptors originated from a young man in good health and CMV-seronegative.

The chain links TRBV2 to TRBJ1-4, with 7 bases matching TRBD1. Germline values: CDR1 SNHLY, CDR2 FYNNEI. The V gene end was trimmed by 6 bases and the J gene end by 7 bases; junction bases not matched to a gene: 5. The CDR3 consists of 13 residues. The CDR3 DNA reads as TGTGCCAGCAGAGGTTCAGGGGGTGAAAAACTGTTTTTT. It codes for CASRGSGGEKLFF.

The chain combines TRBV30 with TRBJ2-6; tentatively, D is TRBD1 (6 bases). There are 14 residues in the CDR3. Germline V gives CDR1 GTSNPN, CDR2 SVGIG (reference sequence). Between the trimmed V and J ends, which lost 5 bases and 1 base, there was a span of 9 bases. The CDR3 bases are TGTGCCTGGGCCCAGGGGTCTGGGGCCAACGTCCTGACTTTC. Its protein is CAWAQGSGANVLTF. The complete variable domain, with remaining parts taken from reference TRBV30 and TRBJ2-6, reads SQTIHQWPATLVQPVGSPLSLECTVEGTSNPNLYWYRQAAGRGLQLLFYSVGIGQISSEVPQNLSASRPQDRQFILSSKKLLLSDSGFYLCAWAQGSGANVLTFGAGSRLTVL.

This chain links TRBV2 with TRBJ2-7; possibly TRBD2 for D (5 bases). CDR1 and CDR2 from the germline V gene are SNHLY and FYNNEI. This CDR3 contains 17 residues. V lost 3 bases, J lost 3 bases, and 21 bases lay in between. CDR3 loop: CASSDPLGDMAGYEQYF. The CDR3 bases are TGTGCCAGCAGTGATCCGTTGGGAGATATGGCGGGCTACGAGCAGTACTTC.

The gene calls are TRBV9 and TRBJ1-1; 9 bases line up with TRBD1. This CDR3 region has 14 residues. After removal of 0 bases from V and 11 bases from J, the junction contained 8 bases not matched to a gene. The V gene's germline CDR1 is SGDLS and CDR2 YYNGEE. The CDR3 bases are TGTGCCAGCAGCGTAGATTTAACAGGGGGCACGGCTTTCTTT. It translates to CASSVDLTGGTAFF.

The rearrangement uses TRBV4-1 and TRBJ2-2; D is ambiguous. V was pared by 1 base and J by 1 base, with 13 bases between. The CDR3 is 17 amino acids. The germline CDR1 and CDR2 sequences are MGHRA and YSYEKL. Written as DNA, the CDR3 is TGCGCCAGCAGCCAAGGTAGTACCATGTTGAACACCGGGGAGCTGTTTTTT. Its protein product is CASSQGSTMLNTGELFF.

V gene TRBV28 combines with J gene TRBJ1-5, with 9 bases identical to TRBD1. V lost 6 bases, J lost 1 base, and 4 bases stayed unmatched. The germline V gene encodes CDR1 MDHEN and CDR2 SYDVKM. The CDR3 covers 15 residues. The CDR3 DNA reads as TGTGCCAGCAGGGTGGGACAGGGAAGCAATCAGCCCCAGCATTTT. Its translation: CASRVGQGSNQPQHF.

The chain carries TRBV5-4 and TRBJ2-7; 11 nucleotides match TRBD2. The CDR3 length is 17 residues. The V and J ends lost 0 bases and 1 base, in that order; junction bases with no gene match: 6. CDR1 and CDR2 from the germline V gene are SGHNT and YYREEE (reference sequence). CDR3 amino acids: CASSLVSSGRPSYEQYF. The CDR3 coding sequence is TGTGCCAGCAGCTTGGTTTCTAGCGGGAGGCCGTCCTACGAGCAGTACTTC.

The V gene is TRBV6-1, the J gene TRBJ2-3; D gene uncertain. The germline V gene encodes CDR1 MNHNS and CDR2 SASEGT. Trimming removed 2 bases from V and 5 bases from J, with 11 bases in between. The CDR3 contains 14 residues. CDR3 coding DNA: TGTGCCAGCAGTGAACAGGTGACGAGAGATACGCAGTATTTT. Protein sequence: CASSEQVTRDTQYF.

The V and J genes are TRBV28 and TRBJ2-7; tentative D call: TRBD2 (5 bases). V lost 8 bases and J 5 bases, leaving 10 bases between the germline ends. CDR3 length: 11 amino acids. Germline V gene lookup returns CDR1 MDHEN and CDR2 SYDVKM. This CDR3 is CASGLPHEQYF. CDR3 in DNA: TGTGCCAGCGGACTCCCCCACGAGCAGTACTTC.

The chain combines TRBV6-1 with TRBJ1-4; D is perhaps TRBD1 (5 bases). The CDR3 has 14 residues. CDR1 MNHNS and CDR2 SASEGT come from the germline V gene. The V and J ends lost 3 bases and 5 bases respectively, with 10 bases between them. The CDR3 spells CASSDRVKNEKLFF. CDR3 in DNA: TGTGCCAGCAGTGACAGGGTAAAAAATGAAAAACTGTTTTTT.

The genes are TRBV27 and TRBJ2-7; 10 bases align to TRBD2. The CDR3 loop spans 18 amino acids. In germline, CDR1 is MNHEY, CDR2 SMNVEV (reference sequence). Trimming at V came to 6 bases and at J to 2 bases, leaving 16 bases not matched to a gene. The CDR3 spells CASREIKRTSGNTYEQYF. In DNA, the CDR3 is TGTGCCAGCAGAGAGATAAAACGGACTAGCGGTAACACCTACGAGCAGTACTTC.

CDR3 nucleotide sequence: TGTGCCAGCAGCTTAACGGGTCGGGGGAGCCAAGAGACCCAGTACTTC. It encodes CASSLTGRGSQETQYF. The chain employs TRBV7-9 and TRBJ2-5; D perhaps matches TRBD2 (6 bases). V lost 2 bases and J lost 1, with 14 bases in between. The CDR3 totals 16 residues. Germline-derived CDR1 and CDR2 are SEHNR and FQNEAQ (reference sequence).

The CDR3 loop is CASSLGSSGNTIYF. The CDR3 bases are TGTGCCAGCAGCTTAGGCAGCTCTGGAAACACCATATATTTT. This chain uses TRBV13 with TRBJ1-3, with no clear D. V was clipped by 0 bases and J by 0 bases, with 3 bases between them. From germline, CDR1 is PRHDT and CDR2 FYEKMQ (reference sequence). The CDR3 sequence is 14 residues long.

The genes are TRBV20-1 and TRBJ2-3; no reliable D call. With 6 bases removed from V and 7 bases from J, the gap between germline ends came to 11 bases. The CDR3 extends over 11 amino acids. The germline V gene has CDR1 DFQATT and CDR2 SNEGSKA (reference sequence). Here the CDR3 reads CSAPLLYTQYF. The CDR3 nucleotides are TGCAGTGCCCCCCTCCTGTATACGCAGTATTTT.

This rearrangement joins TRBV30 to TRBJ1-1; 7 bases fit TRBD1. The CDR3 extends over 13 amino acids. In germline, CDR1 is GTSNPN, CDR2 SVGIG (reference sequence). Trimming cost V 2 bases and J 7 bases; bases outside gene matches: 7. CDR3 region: CAWSSGGGGEAFF. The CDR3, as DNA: TGTGCCTGGAGTAGTGGAGGGGGCGGTGAAGCTTTCTTT.

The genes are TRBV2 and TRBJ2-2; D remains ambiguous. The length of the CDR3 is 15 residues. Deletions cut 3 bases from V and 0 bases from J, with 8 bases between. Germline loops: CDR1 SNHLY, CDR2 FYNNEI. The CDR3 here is CASSEAPANTGELFF. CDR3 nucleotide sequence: TGTGCCAGCAGTGAGGCTCCTGCGAACACCGGGGAGCTGTTTTTT.

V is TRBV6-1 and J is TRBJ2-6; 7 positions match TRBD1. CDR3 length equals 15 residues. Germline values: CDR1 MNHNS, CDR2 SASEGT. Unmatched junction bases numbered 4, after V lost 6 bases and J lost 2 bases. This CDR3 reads CASSADRAGANVLTF. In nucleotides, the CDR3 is TGTGCCAGCAGCGCCGACAGGGCTGGGGCCAACGTCCTGACTTTC.

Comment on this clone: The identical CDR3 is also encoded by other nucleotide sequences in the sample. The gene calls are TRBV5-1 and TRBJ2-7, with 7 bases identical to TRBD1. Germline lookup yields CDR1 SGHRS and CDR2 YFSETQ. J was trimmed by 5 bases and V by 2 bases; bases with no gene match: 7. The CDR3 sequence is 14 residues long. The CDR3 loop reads CASSLDRVGNEQYF. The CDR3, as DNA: TGCGCCAGCAGCTTAGACAGGGTTGGGAACGAGCAGTACTTC.

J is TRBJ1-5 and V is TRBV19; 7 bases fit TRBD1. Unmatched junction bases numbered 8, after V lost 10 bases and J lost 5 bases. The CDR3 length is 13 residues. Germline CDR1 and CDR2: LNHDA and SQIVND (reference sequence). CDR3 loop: CATWDSSHQPQHF. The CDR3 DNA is TGTGCCACCTGGGACAGTTCACATCAGCCCCAGCATTTT.

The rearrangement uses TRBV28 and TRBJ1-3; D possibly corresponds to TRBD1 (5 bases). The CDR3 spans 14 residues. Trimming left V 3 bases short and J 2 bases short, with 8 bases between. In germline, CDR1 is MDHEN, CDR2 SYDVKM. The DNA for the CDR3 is TGTGCCAGCAGTTTCATAGGGGCTGGAAACACCATATATTTT. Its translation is CASSFIGAGNTIYF.

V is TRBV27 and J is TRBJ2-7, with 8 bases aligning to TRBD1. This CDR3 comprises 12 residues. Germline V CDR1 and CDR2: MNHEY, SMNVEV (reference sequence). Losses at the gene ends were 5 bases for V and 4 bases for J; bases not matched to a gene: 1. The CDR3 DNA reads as TGTGCCAGCAGTACAGGGGGGTACGAGCAGTACTTC. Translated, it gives CASSTGGYEQYF.

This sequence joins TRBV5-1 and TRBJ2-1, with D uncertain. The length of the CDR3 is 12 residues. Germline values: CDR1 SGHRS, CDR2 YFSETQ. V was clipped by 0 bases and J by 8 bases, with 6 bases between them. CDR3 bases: TGCGCCAGCAGCTTGGAGCTGTATGAGCAGTTCTTC. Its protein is CASSLELYEQFF.

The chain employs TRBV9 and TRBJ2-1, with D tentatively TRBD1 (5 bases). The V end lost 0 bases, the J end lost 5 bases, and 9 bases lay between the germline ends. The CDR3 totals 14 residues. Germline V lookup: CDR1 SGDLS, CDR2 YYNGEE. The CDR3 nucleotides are TGTGCCAGCAGCGTAGACCAGGGTAACAATGAGCAGTTCTTC. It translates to CASSVDQGNNEQFF.

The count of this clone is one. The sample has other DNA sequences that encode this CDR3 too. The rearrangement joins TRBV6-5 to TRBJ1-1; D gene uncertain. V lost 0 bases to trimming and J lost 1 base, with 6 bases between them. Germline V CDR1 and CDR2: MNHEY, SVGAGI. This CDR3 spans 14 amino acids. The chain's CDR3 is CASSYSAGNTEAFF. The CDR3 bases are TGTGCCAGCAGTTACTCGGCGGGGAACACTGAAGCTTTCTTT.

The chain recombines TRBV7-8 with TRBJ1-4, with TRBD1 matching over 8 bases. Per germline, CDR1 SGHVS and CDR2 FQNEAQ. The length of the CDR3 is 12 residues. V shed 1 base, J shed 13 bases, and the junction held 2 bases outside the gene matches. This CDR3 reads CASSLDGTGLFF. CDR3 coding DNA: TGTGCCAGCAGCTTAGACGGGACAGGACTGTTTTTT.

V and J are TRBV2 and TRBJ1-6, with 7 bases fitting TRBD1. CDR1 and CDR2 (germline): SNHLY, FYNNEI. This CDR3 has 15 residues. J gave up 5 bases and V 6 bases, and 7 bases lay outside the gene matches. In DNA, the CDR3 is TGTGCCAGCAGGACCGGGACAGTAAATAATTCACCCCTCCACTTT. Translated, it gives CASRTGTVNNSPLHF.

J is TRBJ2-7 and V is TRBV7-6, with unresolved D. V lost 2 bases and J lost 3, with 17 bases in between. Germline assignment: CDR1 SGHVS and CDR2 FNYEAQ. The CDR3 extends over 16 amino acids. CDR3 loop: CASSLWRAKANYEQYF. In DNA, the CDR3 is TGTGCCAGCAGCTTATGGCGAGCGAAGGCAAACTACGAGCAGTACTTC.

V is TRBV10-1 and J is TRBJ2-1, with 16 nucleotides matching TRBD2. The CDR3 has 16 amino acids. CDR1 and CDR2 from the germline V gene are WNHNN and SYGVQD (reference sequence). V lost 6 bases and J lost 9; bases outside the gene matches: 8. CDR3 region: CASSGAGTSGRAEQFF. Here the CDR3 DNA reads TGCGCCAGCAGCGGAGCCGGGACTAGCGGGAGGGCTGAGCAGTTCTTC.

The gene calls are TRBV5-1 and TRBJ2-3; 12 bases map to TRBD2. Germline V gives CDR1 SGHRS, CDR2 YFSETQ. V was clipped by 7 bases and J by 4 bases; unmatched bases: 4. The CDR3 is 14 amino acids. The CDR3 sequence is CASSSGRVPDTQYF. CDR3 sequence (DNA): TGCGCCAGCTCTAGCGGGAGGGTCCCAGATACGCAGTATTTT.

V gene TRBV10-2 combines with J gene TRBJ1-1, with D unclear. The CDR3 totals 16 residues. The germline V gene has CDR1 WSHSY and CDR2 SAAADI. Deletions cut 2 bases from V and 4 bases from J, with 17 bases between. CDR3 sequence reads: CASSEARAESGTEAFF. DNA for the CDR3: TGCGCCAGCAGTGAGGCCCGGGCCGAAAGCGGCACTGAAGCTTTCTTT.